This passage covers 18 T cell receptor beta chains from one sample sequenced in a study of identical twins. MiXCR, run by TCRdb on the 5' RACE reads, gives a single entry per CDR3 protein. This sample yields approximately 700,000 distinct CDR3 sequences, of which 15% to 20% are seen a single time; 10% to 15% belongs to the top ten. The same data also contributed to another study, on T cells expressing NK-cell markers.

The sample comprised PBMCs. These receptors were obtained from a young woman in good health.

The table lists this clonotype with a few counts. This chain connects TRBV27 to TRBJ1-3; no clear D. This CDR3 contains 17 residues. Germline loops: CDR1 MNHEY, CDR2 SMNVEV (reference sequence). V was cut by 0 bases and J by 0 bases, with 12 bases left in between. In nucleotides, the CDR3 is TGTGCCAGCAGTTTATCGGCGGCGGGCTTCTCTGGAAACACCATATATTTT. The encoded protein is CASSLSAAGFSGNTIYF.

The DNA of the CDR3 is TGTGCCACGCGATCGTACCAAGAGACCCAGTACTTC. Amino acid sequence: CATRSYQETQYF. The chain combines TRBV6-5 with TRBJ2-5; D is uncertain. V dropped 10 bases and J dropped 0 bases, with 9 bases sitting between them. The CDR3 extends over 12 amino acids. The V gene's germline CDR1 is MNHEY and CDR2 SVGAGI.

CDR3 amino acids: CSASWGNGKTGELFF. Here the CDR3 DNA reads TGCAGTGCTAGCTGGGGGAATGGGAAGACCGGGGAGCTGTTTTTT. V gene TRBV20-1 combines with J gene TRBJ2-2; the D call may be TRBD1 or TRBD2 (5 bases each). The V end was cut by 3 bases, the J end by 5 bases, with 16 bases between. The CDR3 extends over 15 amino acids. CDR1 is DFQATT, CDR2 SNEGSKA, per germline (reference sequence).

J is TRBJ1-2 and V is TRBV20-1; no firm D call. Germline V gene data show CDR1 as DFQATT and CDR2 as SNEGSKA (reference sequence). Trimming shortened V by 6 bases and J by 10 bases, and 18 bases separated the two germline ends. The CDR3 sequence is 12 residues long. CDR3 bases: TGCAGTGCCCGGGCCCGGAGGTCGGTCTACACCTTC. It translates to CSARARRSVYTF.

This rearrangement joins TRBV12-3 or TRBV12-4 to TRBJ2-1, with 7 bases aligning to TRBD2. The CDR3 has 16 residues. The ends lost 1 base at V and 10 bases at J; junction bases unmatched: 13. The DNA of the CDR3 is TGTGCCAGCAGTTTAGGGGGCGGGGGACTTCGAGGAGAGCAGTTCTTC. As protein: CASSLGGGGLRGEQFF.

The V and J genes are TRBV2 and TRBJ1-1; D gene ambiguous. V was pared by 1 base and J by 6 bases, with 9 bases between. This CDR3 has 13 amino acids. The germline V gene has CDR1 SNHLY and CDR2 FYNNEI. The CDR3 sequence is CASSEVLQPEAFF. The CDR3 region has the DNA TGTGCCAGCAGTGAAGTCTTACAGCCTGAAGCTTTCTTT.

This clonotype was counted many times. The chain combines TRBV7-6 with TRBJ1-5, with D hard to call. The V gene's germline CDR1 is SGHVS and CDR2 FNYEAQ. The CDR3 extends over 14 amino acids. The germline V and J ends were trimmed by 1 base and 5 bases, with 9 bases remaining between them. CDR3 residues: CASSLGRGDQPQHF. The CDR3 nucleotides are TGTGCCAGCAGCTTAGGACGTGGGGATCAGCCCCAGCATTTT.

The chain employs TRBV10-3 and TRBJ2-3; D ambiguous. Germline V gene data show CDR1 as ENHRY and CDR2 as SYGVKD. The germline V and J ends were trimmed by 9 bases and 0 bases, with 4 bases remaining between them. The CDR3 consists of 11 residues. The CDR3 spells CAMGSTDTQYF. The CDR3 coding sequence is TGTGCCATGGGAAGCACAGATACGCAGTATTTT.

The rearrangement joins TRBV2 to TRBJ2-2, with D perhaps matching TRBD2 (6 bases). With 5 bases removed from V and 3 bases from J, the gap between germline ends came to 10 bases. The CDR3 covers 14 residues. Germline CDR1 and CDR2: SNHLY and FYNNEI. The CDR3 region is CASSRDFYTGELFF. DNA for the CDR3: TGTGCCAGCAGTAGGGACTTTTACACCGGGGAGCTGTTTTTT.

The chain is built from TRBV25-1 and TRBJ1-6; D is perhaps TRBD1 (5 bases). CDR3 length: 15 residues. Germline V gives CDR1 MGHDK, CDR2 SYGVNS. Trimming cost V 8 bases and J 9 bases, with 20 bases left between them. The CDR3, as DNA: TGTGCCAGCTGCCCTGGGGGAGTTCTCATTTCACCCCTCCACTTT. Its protein product is CASCPGGVLISPLHF.

This clonotype was counted only a few times. This chain joins TRBV20-1 and TRBJ2-1; D unclear. CDR1 DFQATT and CDR2 SNEGSKA come from the germline V gene (reference sequence). V was clipped by 5 bases and J by 5 bases, with 7 bases between them. This CDR3 contains 11 residues. DNA for the CDR3: TGCAGTGCTTACTTCAACAATGAGCAGTTCTTC. Translation: CSAYFNNEQFF.

A word on this clonotype: The junction differs from germline at one of its ends, possibly a read error. The gene calls are TRBV7-7 and TRBJ2-3, with unresolved D. Germline lookup yields CDR1 SSHAT and CDR2 FNYEAQ (reference sequence). The CDR3 runs to 9 residues. The CDR3 sequence: CASSSPPEF. CDR3 coding DNA: TGTGCCAGCAGCTCCCCACCAGAATTT.

The chain links TRBV5-1 to TRBJ2-4; weak D call: TRBD1 (6 bases). The germline gives CDR1 SGHRS, CDR2 YFSETQ. This CDR3 comprises 14 residues. V gave up 0 bases and J gave up 8 bases, with 12 bases separating them. The CDR3 DNA is TGCGCCAGCAGCTTGGAAGGGGGAGCTCACATTCAGTACTTC. Its translation is CASSLEGGAHIQYF.

This clonotype was seen only a few times. This chain uses TRBV10-3 with TRBJ1-1; no clear D. Trimming took 3 bases from V and 1 from J, leaving 6 bases between them. CDR1 is ENHRY, CDR2 SYGVKD, per germline. The CDR3 has 13 residues. Here the CDR3 reads CAISEEGNTEAFF. The CDR3 DNA sequence: TGTGCCATCAGTGAAGAGGGGAACACTGAAGCTTTCTTT.

CDR3 in DNA: TGCAGTGCTAGAGATGGGGGAGAGACCCAGTACTTC. This codes for CSARDGGETQYF. This chain joins TRBV20-1 and TRBJ2-5; D is possibly TRBD1 or TRBD2 (5 bases each). This CDR3 region has 12 residues. The ends were cut back, 0 bases at V and 4 bases at J, with 6 bases in the middle. The germline CDR1 and CDR2 sequences are DFQATT and SNEGSKA (reference sequence).

The rearrangement joins TRBV2 to TRBJ1-4; D unclear. This CDR3 is 13 amino acids long. Trimming shortened V by 7 bases and J by 1 base, and 7 bases separated the two germline ends. Germline CDR1 SNHLY, CDR2 FYNNEI. The CDR3 is CASNHLTNEKLFF. As DNA, the CDR3 is TGTGCCAGCAATCATCTAACTAATGAAAAACTGTTTTTT.

The chain employs TRBV20-1 and TRBJ2-7; 8 bases match TRBD1. V lost 3 bases to trimming and J lost 1 base; unmatched junction nucleotides: 8. Germline V lookup: CDR1 DFQATT, CDR2 SNEGSKA (reference sequence). The CDR3 sequence is 15 residues long. The CDR3: CSARDRDRPSYEQYF. CDR3 bases: TGCAGTGCTAGGGACCGGGACAGGCCTTCCTACGAGCAGTACTTC.

This clonotype showed up just a few times. This chain links TRBV20-1 with TRBJ1-1; D is unresolved. The germline gives CDR1 DFQATT, CDR2 SNEGSKA (reference sequence). This CDR3 comprises 15 residues. Trimming took 3 bases from V and 0 from J, leaving 14 bases between them. CDR3 in amino acids: CSARGPSVLNTEAFF. Written as DNA, the CDR3 is TGCAGTGCTAGGGGCCCCTCCGTGTTGAACACTGAAGCTTTCTTT.